A selection of T cell receptor beta chains follows, all from one sample in a study of cytomegalovirus exposure and HLA in healthy donors. Assay used: immunoSEQ multiplex PCR; TCRdb lists only in-frame clones, some missing. This sample has 150,000 to 200,000 clones, with 75% to 90% found just once. Sequenced material: PBMCs. The receptor set was obtained from a woman between 50 and 59 years old in good health and CMV-seropositive. The CDR3 runs from the conserved cysteine through the conserved F or W. Fields, in order: clone size, V gene, J gene, CDR3 protein. A row's size may be missing; if present it is once, few, many or a size class.

-	TRBV4-3	TRBJ2-3	CASSRWGGGAGTQYF
-	TRBV19	TRBJ1-1	CASIGGRILDTEAFF
once	TRBV5-1	TRBJ1-1	CASSLSGLEAFF
-	TRBV7-9	TRBJ2-5	CASSLNSQKETQYF
-	TRBV13	TRBJ1-6	CASSFLQGSPLHF
-	TRBV11-2	TRBJ2-7	CASSLGPPPGNF
-	TRBV11-2	TRBJ2-3	CASSPYRGGGLTYTQYF
-	TRBV18	TRBJ2-1	CASSDISSYNEQFF
few	TRBV27	TRBJ1-4	CASSLNAGTGNEKLFF
-	TRBV29-1	TRBJ1-2	CSVERDRSYGYTF
-	TRBV23-1	TRBJ1-2	CASGPPDRGDYGYTF
-	TRBV2	TRBJ1-5	CASKDRGNQPQHF
-	TRBV5-6	TRBJ1-6	CASSRDRNSPLHF
-	TRBV11-3	TRBJ2-7	CASSLWEGEQYF
-	TRBV5-1	TRBJ2-7	CASSDRGYTYEQYF
-	TRBV2	TRBJ2-3	CASRTTGETDTQYF
-	TRBV10-1	TRBJ2-5	CASSSGTTQETQYF
-	TRBV5-1	TRBJ2-4	CASSLDTSGGNIQYF
once	TRBV2	TRBJ2-1	CASSEAVEREGVYNEQFF
-	TRBV7-6	TRBJ2-7	CASSLTSQGYEQYF
few	TRBV5-1	TRBJ2-3	CASTLQTGDTDTQYF
-	TRBV28	TRBJ1-1	CASRWGNTEAFF
-	TRBV7-2	TRBJ2-3	CASSLGPTGGTDTQYF
-	TRBV2	TRBJ2-7	CASSGQSIYEQYF
few	TRBV2	TRBJ2-3	CASSGGDYQDTQYF
-	TRBV18	TRBJ2-2	CASSRQDRGRNTGELFF
-	TRBV5-1	TRBJ1-2	CASSGPGDGYTF
once	TRBV10-2	TRBJ2-7	CATKRQAEGEQYF
few	TRBV19	TRBJ1-1	CASGRRQGDLNTEAFF
-	TRBV10-3	TRBJ1-4	CAIKRTDATNEKLFF
-	TRBV28	TRBJ1-1	CASRTGGTEAFF
once	TRBV5-5	TRBJ1-5	CASSFLPRDQPQHF
-	TRBV16	TRBJ2-3	CASSHPSGTQYF
-	TRBV7-2	TRBJ1-2	CASSSTWTGGSNYGYTF
-	TRBV19	TRBJ2-3	CASKPGLAYTDTQYF
-	TRBV14	TRBJ2-7	CASSQDRRAEQYF
-	TRBV6-6	TRBJ2-3	CASSYLAYSTDTQYF
-	TRBV4-1	TRBJ2-1	CASSQGTSGSFEQFF
-	TRBV6-5	TRBJ2-7	CASSPRDRGYEQYF
-	TRBV19	TRBJ1-2	CASSPEADSYGYTF
-	TRBV28	TRBJ1-2	CASSLSGQNYGYTF
-	TRBV6-5	TRBJ2-2	CASSSVGQNTGELFF
-	TRBV2	TRBJ2-5	CASSLAGAAQYF
-	TRBV28	TRBJ2-7	CASRAPGRGGDEQYF
-	TRBV27	TRBJ2-1	CASSFGIAAYNEQFF
-	TRBV7-2	TRBJ2-5	CASSLKGSGRAWETQYF
-	TRBV7-9	TRBJ1-2	CASSLRGTDGYTF
-	TRBV19	TRBJ2-7	CASSIRKHGAYEQYF
-	TRBV6-1	-	CASNLGQLPGEQYF
-	TRBV27	TRBJ2-3	CASRLSVLAATDTQYF
-	TRBV2	TRBJ1-5	CASSGQGAENQPQHF
-	TRBV5-1	TRBJ2-3	CASSLRVTSTDTQYF
few	TRBV9	TRBJ2-3	CASSPGLAGAGDTQYF
-	TRBV6-5	TRBJ2-5	CASSYSLGGAETQYF